The next 30 T cell receptor beta chains were all read from a single sample in a study of shared clonotypes between healthy human individuals. Measured with immunoSEQ multiplex PCR; TCRdb has only the in-frame clones, and not every one. This sample yields 2,500,000 or so clones, of which about nine tenths are seen a single time; approximately 0.41% belongs to the top ten. Sequences were obtained from naive CD4+ T cells from PBMCs. The sample's subset: CD45RA+ positively selected. These receptors were collected from a man in his late teens or twenties in good health. Some clones in this sample may be carry-over from other donors' samples.

In DNA, the CDR3 is TGTGCCAGCAGTTTATACCGACGGACTAGCGAGTACGAGCAGTACTTC. Amino acids: CASSLYRRTSEYEQYF. The V call is TRBV28, the J call TRBJ2-7, with TRBD2 matching over 9 bases. This CDR3 comprises 16 residues. Germline CDR1 is MDHEN and CDR2 is SYDVKM. V gave up 1 base and J gave up 4 bases; unmatched junction bases: 8.

The chain is built from TRBV4-2 and TRBJ2-5; D might be TRBD2 (6 bases). CDR3 size: 17 residues. Germline V gene lookup returns CDR1 LGHNA and CDR2 YNFKEQ. V lost 4 bases and J 2 bases, leaving 20 bases between the germline ends. The DNA for the CDR3 is TGTGCCAGCAGCCCCGACCCGGGGGTGGGTTGGCAAGAGACCCAGTACTTC. It encodes CASSPDPGVGWQETQYF.

The V call is TRBV6-5, the J call TRBJ2-3; D is perhaps TRBD2 (7 bases). CDR3 length equals 14 residues. V lost 2 bases, J lost 4 bases, and 10 bases lay in between. Germline V gene lookup returns CDR1 MNHEY and CDR2 SVGAGI. This chain's CDR3 is CASSYPGGSDTQYF. The CDR3 bases are TGTGCCAGCAGTTACCCGGGGGGCTCAGATACGCAGTATTTT.

The gene calls are TRBV7-9 and TRBJ2-7; 7 bases align to TRBD1. The CDR3 extends over 15 amino acids. CDR1 SEHNR and CDR2 FQNEAQ come from the germline V gene (reference sequence). J lost 0 bases, V lost 5 bases, and 7 bases had no gene match. CDR3 sequence reads: CASSPATGSSYEQYF. CDR3 bases: TGTGCCAGCAGCCCCGCGACAGGGAGCTCCTACGAGCAGTACTTC. Filled out from reference TRBV7-9 and TRBJ2-7, the complete variable domain reads DTGVSQNPRHKITKRGQNVTFRCDPISEHNRLYWYRQTLGQGPEFLTYFQNEAQLEKSRLLSDRFSAERPKGSFSTLEIQRTEQGDSAMYLCASSPATGSSYEQYFGPGTRLTVT.

The J gene is TRBJ1-1, the V gene TRBV7-8; the match to TRBD1 covers 8 bases. This CDR3 spans 15 amino acids. Trimming at V came to 5 bases and at J to 1 base, leaving 6 bases not matched to a gene. Germline CDR1 SGHVS, CDR2 FQNEAQ. The CDR3 region is CASSTRTGRNTEAFF. For the CDR3, the DNA is TGTGCCAGCAGCACCCGGACAGGGCGGAACACTGAAGCTTTCTTT.

The V call is TRBV27, the J call TRBJ2-7; possibly TRBD1 for D (5 bases). V lost 6 bases and J lost 1, with 10 bases in between. The CDR3 runs 13 residues. From germline, CDR1 is MNHEY and CDR2 SMNVEV (reference sequence). CDR3 region: CASRKTDSYEQYF. DNA for the CDR3: TGTGCCAGCAGGAAGACAGATTCCTACGAGCAGTACTTC.

The rearrangement uses TRBV19 and TRBJ1-1; D call uncertain. This CDR3 is 13 amino acids long. The germline V gene encodes CDR1 LNHDA and CDR2 SQIVND (reference sequence). Trimming removed 5 bases from V and 1 base from J, with 8 bases in between. The CDR3 coding sequence is TGTGCCAGTAGTGCGAACAGGAACACTGAAGCTTTCTTT. Its protein product is CASSANRNTEAFF.

The chain joins TRBV25-1 to TRBJ1-1; D gene unclear. The V end was cut by 3 bases, the J end by 4 bases, with 12 bases between. Germline loops: CDR1 MGHDK, CDR2 SYGVNS. The CDR3 consists of 14 residues. In nucleotides, the CDR3 is TGTGCCAGCAGTGATCCTTTCTATGGCACTGAAGCTTTCTTT. This encodes CASSDPFYGTEAFF.

The V gene is TRBV6-5, the J gene TRBJ1-1, with a weak D call TRBD1 (6 bases). CDR3 length equals 13 residues. Germline CDR1 and CDR2: MNHEY and SVGAGI. Trimming stripped 0 bases from V and 10 bases from J, with 12 bases between. Here the CDR3 reads CASSYSRDTRAFF. CDR3 DNA sequence: TGTGCCAGCAGTTACTCGAGGGACACGAGAGCTTTCTTT.

This sequence joins TRBV6-5 and TRBJ2-7, with a weak D call TRBD1 (7 bases). V was pared by 6 bases and J by 2 bases, with 17 bases between. CDR3 size: 15 residues. Germline V gives CDR1 MNHEY, CDR2 SVGAGI. The CDR3: CASSPRVRGAYEQYF. The CDR3 nucleotides are TGTGCCAGCAGCCCCAGGGTCAGGGGGGCCTACGAGCAGTACTTC.

The chain has TRBV7-3 and TRBJ1-1; D might be TRBD1 (6 bases). The CDR3 extends over 17 amino acids. V gave up 2 bases and J gave up 5 bases, with 21 bases separating them. Germline lookup yields CDR1 SGHTA and CDR2 FQGTGA. In DNA form, the CDR3 reads TGTGCCAGCAGCTTACTTCCCCTTGGAGGGGGGGGGACTGAAGCTTTCTTT. This encodes CASSLLPLGGGGTEAFF.

The gene calls are TRBV5-1 and TRBJ2-1; D is perhaps TRBD2 (5 bases). From germline, CDR1 is SGHRS and CDR2 YFSETQ. This CDR3 region has 13 residues. The V end lost 4 bases, the J end lost 4 bases, and 9 bases lay between the germline ends. CDR3 DNA sequence: TGCGCCAGCAGCGCTCGGGGTTACAATGAGCAGTTCTTC. As protein: CASSARGYNEQFF.

The chain recombines TRBV19 with TRBJ2-7, with TRBD2 identical over 8 bases. The CDR3 has 18 amino acids. Germline V gene data show CDR1 as LNHDA and CDR2 as SQIVND (reference sequence). V lost 2 bases to trimming and J lost 4 bases; unmatched junction nucleotides: 16. DNA of the CDR3: TGTGCCAGTAGTATATCAGCGGGAGAGATTGGAGCTCGATACGAGCAGTACTTC. As protein: CASSISAGEIGARYEQYF.

CDR3 DNA: TGTGCCAGCAGTTACTCTCCCGGAACGAACACTGAAGCTTTCTTT. Amino acids: CASSYSPGTNTEAFF. This chain links TRBV6-5 with TRBJ1-1; no reliable D call. Trimming shortened V by 0 bases and J by 1 base, and 9 bases separated the two germline ends. This CDR3 is built from 15 residues. Germline CDR1 and CDR2: MNHEY and SVGAGI.

The chain links TRBV19 to TRBJ2-7; 9 bases are shared with TRBD2. Per germline, CDR1 LNHDA and CDR2 SQIVND (reference sequence). Trimming took 2 bases from V and 0 from J; bases not matched to a gene: 11. CDR3 length: 18 residues. DNA of the CDR3: TGTGCCAGTAGTATATTGCGTCGGAGTAGCGGGAGCTCCTACGAGCAGTACTTC. This codes for CASSILRRSSGSSYEQYF.

This chain links TRBV6-5 with TRBJ2-1; 9 positions agree with TRBD1. Germline V gene lookup returns CDR1 MNHEY and CDR2 SVGAGI. The trim removed 9 bases at V and 6 bases at J, leaving 6 bases unmatched. This CDR3 has 13 amino acids. CDR3 sequence reads: CASRDRAGNEQFF. Written as DNA, the CDR3 is TGTGCCAGTCGGGACAGGGCAGGCAATGAGCAGTTCTTC.

This chain uses TRBV11-2 with TRBJ1-1; 7 bases match TRBD1. V shed 0 bases, J shed 3 bases, and the junction held 7 bases outside the gene matches. Germline CDR1 SGHAT, CDR2 FQNNGV. This CDR3 region has 16 residues. The CDR3 nucleotides are TGTGCCAGCAGCTTAGACGGAACAGGGGTGGACACTGAAGCTTTCTTT. It specifies CASSLDGTGVDTEAFF.

The chain links TRBV5-1 to TRBJ2-7; 7 bases agree with TRBD2. Trimming at V came to 1 base and at J to 7 bases, leaving 2 bases not matched to a gene. The CDR3 length is 12 residues. Germline CDR1 is SGHRS and CDR2 is YFSETQ. This CDR3 reads CASSLLAEEQYF. CDR3 nucleotide sequence: TGCGCCAGCAGCTTGCTAGCGGAAGAGCAGTACTTC.

The chain uses TRBV5-1 and TRBJ2-1; the D call may be TRBD1 or TRBD2 (7 bases each). This CDR3 has 16 amino acids. CDR1 and CDR2 (germline): SGHRS, YFSETQ. Trimming removed 4 bases at V and 9 bases at J, with 23 bases between. The CDR3 spells CASSAGGGTINGEQFF. The CDR3 DNA follows: TGCGCCAGCAGCGCAGGGGGGGGAACCATTAACGGTGAGCAGTTCTTC. Full variable domain (outside the CDR3, taken from reference TRBV5-1 and TRBJ2-1): KAGVTQTPRYLIKTRGQQVTLSCSPISGHRSVSWYQQTPGQGLQFLFEYFSETQRNKGNFPGRFSGRQFSNSRSEMNVSTLELGDSALYLCASSAGGGTINGEQFFGPGTRLTVL.

CDR3 DNA sequence: TGCGCCAGCAGCTGGGGACAGGGCGTCACTGAAAAACTGTTTTTT. Translating it yields CASSWGQGVTEKLFF. The V and J genes are TRBV5-1 and TRBJ1-4, with 9 bases fitting TRBD1. V dropped 3 bases and J dropped 7; count of bases not matched to a gene: 7. Germline CDR1 is SGHRS and CDR2 is YFSETQ. The CDR3 consists of 15 residues.

J is TRBJ2-1 and V is TRBV28; TRBD2 matches 8 bases. Germline trimming cut 6 bases from V and 6 bases from J; bases unmatched to any gene: 7. Per germline, CDR1 MDHEN and CDR2 SYDVKM. The CDR3 runs to 14 residues. CDR3 DNA sequence: TGTGCCAGCAGGAGCACGGGACTAGTCAATGAGCAGTTCTTC. Translating it yields CASRSTGLVNEQFF.

The chain recombines TRBV6-1 with TRBJ2-5; D gene unclear. Germline V gene data show CDR1 as MNHNS and CDR2 as SASEGT. The germline V and J ends were trimmed by 1 base and 10 bases, with 25 bases remaining between them. The CDR3 extends over 17 amino acids. Here the CDR3 reads CASSEGSQLPWIWGQYF. In nucleotides, the CDR3 is TGTGCCAGCAGTGAAGGCTCACAGTTACCCTGGATCTGGGGCCAGTACTTC.

The chain recombines TRBV4-1 with TRBJ2-1; 8 nucleotides match TRBD2. The CDR3 loop spans 14 amino acids. Germline assignment: CDR1 MGHRA and CDR2 YSYEKL. V lost 6 bases to trimming and J lost 7 bases; unmatched junction nucleotides: 8. The CDR3 protein is CASRQAGGRNEQFF. The CDR3 DNA reads as TGCGCCAGCAGGCAGGCGGGGGGCAGAAATGAGCAGTTCTTC.

This sequence joins TRBV19 and TRBJ2-1, with D tentatively TRBD2 (6 bases). Germline-derived CDR1 and CDR2 are LNHDA and SQIVND (reference sequence). There are 14 residues in the CDR3. Trimming cost V 7 bases and J 4 bases, with 14 bases left between them. The CDR3: CASMGGPKYNEQFF. CDR3 coding DNA: TGTGCCAGTATGGGGGGACCCAAATACAATGAGCAGTTCTTC.

To note about this clone: Other nucleotide sequences in the sample specify the same CDR3. This chain joins TRBV5-1 and TRBJ2-1; D gene unclear. Trimming took 0 bases from V and 0 from J, leaving 7 bases between them. The CDR3 contains 15 residues. Germline loops: CDR1 SGHRS, CDR2 YFSETQ. CDR3 nucleotide sequence: TGCGCCAGCAGCTTGGAGGCTAGCTCCTACAATGAGCAGTTCTTC. Encoded protein: CASSLEASSYNEQFF.

The V gene is TRBV18, the J gene TRBJ2-4; unclear D gene. The CDR3 totals 14 residues. Between the trimmed V and J ends, which lost 4 bases and 2 bases, there was a span of 9 bases. CDR1 is KGHSH and CDR2 is LQKENI in the germline V gene. The CDR3 nucleotides are TGTGCCAGCTCACTCGACCGAACCAAAAACATTCAGTACTTC. This gives the protein CASSLDRTKNIQYF.

The chain joins TRBV18 to TRBJ2-7, with 9 bases fitting TRBD1. Unmatched junction bases numbered 9, after V lost 3 bases and J lost 0 bases. The germline V gene has CDR1 KGHSH and CDR2 LQKENI. The CDR3 is made up of 17 amino acids. CDR3 region: CASSPLAPGQGSYEQYF. The CDR3 nucleotides read TGTGCCAGCTCACCGTTGGCCCCGGGACAGGGCTCCTACGAGCAGTACTTC.

This clone has a handful of counts. The chain links TRBV4-3 to TRBJ1-2; D unresolved. Germline V CDR1 and CDR2: LGHNA, YSLEER. V lost 0 bases to trimming and J lost 8 bases, with 13 bases between them. The CDR3 extends over 14 amino acids. The DNA for the CDR3 is TGCGCCAGCAGCCAAGATCGCGGGGTGAGGGGCTACACCTTC. It codes for CASSQDRGVRGYTF.

The gene calls are TRBV6-1 and TRBJ1-3; 9 positions agree with TRBD1. Per the germline V gene, CDR1 is MNHNS and CDR2 is SASEGT. This CDR3 spans 15 amino acids. Trimming took 0 bases from V and 5 from J; bases not matched to a gene: 2. CDR3 amino acids: CASSEAGTGRNTIYF. The CDR3 DNA is TGTGCCAGCAGTGAAGCGGGGACAGGGAGAAACACCATATATTTT.

This clone has only a few counts. The chain uses TRBV30 and TRBJ1-1; D ambiguous. CDR1 and CDR2 from the germline V gene are GTSNPN and SVGIG (reference sequence). The V end lost 4 bases, the J end lost 0 bases, and 12 bases lay between the germline ends. There are 14 residues in the CDR3. CDR3 sequence (DNA): TGTGCCTGGATCCGACCAAACGTGAACACTGAAGCTTTCTTT. It is translated as CAWIRPNVNTEAFF.